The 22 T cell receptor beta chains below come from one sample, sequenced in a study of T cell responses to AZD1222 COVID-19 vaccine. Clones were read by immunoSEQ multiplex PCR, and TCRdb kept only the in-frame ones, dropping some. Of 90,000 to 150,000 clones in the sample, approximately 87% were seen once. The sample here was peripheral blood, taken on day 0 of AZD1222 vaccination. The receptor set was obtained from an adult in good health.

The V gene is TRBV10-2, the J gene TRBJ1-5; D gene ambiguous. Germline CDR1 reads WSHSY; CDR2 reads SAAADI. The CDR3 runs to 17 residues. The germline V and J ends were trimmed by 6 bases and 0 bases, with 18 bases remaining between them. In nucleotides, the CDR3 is TGCGCCAGCAGCCCTATGACCGCTCCGAATAGCAATCAGCCCCAGCATTTT. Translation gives CASSPMTAPNSNQPQHF.

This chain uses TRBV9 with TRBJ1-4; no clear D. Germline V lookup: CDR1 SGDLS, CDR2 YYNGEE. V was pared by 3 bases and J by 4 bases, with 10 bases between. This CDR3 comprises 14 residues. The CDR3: CASSAGPRNEKLFF. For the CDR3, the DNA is TGTGCCAGCAGCGCCGGACCTCGTAATGAAAAACTGTTTTTT.

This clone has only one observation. The CDR3 sequence: CAISDEGLNEQYF. CDR3 nucleotide sequence: TGTGCCATCAGTGATGAGGGTTTGAACGAGCAGTACTTC. The rearrangement joins TRBV10-3 to TRBJ2-7, with D maybe TRBD2 (5 bases). Trimming removed 3 bases from V and 5 bases from J, with 11 bases in between. The CDR3 is 13 amino acids. Germline V gene data show CDR1 as ENHRY and CDR2 as SYGVKD.

For the CDR3, the DNA is TGTGCCAGTAAGTCAACAGGGGATCAGCCCCAGCATTTT. It specifies CASKSTGDQPQHF. This sequence joins TRBV19 and TRBJ1-5; 7 bases agree with TRBD1. The CDR3 runs 13 residues. CDR1 and CDR2 from the germline V gene are LNHDA and SQIVND (reference sequence). The junction had 5 bases not matched to a gene; V was cut back by 7 bases and J by 5 bases.

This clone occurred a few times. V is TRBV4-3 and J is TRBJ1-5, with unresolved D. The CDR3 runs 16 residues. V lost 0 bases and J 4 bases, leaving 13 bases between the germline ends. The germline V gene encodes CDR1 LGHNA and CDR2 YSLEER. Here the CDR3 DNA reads TGCGCCAGCAGCCAAGACCCCTACAGAGATAATCAGCCCCAGCATTTT. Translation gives CASSQDPYRDNQPQHF.

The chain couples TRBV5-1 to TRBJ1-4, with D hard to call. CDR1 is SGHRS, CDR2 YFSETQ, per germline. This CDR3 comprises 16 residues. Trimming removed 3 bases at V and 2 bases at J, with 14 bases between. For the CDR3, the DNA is TGCGCCAGCAGCTCTTCCGAATATGGGACTAATGAAAAACTGTTTTTT. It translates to CASSSSEYGTNEKLFF.

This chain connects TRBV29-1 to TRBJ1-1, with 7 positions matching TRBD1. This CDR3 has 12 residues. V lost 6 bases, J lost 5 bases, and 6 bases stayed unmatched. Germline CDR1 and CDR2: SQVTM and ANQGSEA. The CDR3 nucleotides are TGCAGCGTGGCAGGGGGGAGGACTGAAGCTTTCTTT. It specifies CSVAGGRTEAFF.

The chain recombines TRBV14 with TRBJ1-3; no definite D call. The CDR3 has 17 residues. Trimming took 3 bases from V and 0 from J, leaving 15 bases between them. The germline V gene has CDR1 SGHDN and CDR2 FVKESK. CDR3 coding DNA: TGTGCCAGCAGCCACCTTAGTCCCCCGAGCTCTGGAAACACCATATATTTT. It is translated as CASSHLSPPSSGNTIYF.

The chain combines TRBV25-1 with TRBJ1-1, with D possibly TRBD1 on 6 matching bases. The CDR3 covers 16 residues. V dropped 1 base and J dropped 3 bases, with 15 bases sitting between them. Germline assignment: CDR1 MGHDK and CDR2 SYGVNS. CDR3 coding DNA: TGTGCCAGCAGTGAATCGGGGGGGCTGGGGTACACTGAAGCTTTCTTT. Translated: CASSESGGLGYTEAFF.

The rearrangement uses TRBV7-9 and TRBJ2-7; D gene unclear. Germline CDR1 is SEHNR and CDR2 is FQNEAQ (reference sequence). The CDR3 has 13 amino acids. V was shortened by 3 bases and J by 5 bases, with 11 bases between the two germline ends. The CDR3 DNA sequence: TGTGCCAGCAGCTTGGCAGCTCAGCACGAGCAGTACTTC. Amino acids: CASSLAAQHEQYF.

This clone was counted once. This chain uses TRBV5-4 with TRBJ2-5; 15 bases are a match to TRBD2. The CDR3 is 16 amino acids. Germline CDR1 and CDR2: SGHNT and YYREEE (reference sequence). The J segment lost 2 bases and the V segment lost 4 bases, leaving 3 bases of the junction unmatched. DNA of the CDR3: TGTGCCAGCAGCACGGGGACTAGCGGGGGGCAAGAGACCCAGTACTTC. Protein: CASSTGTSGGQETQYF.

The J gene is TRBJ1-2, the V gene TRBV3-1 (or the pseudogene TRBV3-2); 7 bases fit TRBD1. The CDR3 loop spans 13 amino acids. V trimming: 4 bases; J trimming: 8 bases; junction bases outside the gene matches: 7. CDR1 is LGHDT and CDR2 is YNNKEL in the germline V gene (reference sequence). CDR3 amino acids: CASSPSNRGGYTF. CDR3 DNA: TGTGCCAGCAGCCCCTCGAACAGGGGCGGCTACACCTTC.

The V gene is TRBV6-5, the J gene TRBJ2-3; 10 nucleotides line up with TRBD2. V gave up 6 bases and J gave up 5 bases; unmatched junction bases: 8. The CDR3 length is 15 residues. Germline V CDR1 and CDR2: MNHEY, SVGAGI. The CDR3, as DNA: TGTGCCAGCAGGGGGCAGGGACTAGCGTTAGATACGCAGTATTTT. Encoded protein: CASRGQGLALDTQYF.

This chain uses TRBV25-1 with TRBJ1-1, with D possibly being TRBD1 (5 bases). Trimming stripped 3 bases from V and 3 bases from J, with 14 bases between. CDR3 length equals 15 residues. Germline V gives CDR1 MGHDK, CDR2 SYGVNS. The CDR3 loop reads CASSDENRLYTEAFF. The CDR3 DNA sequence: TGTGCCAGCAGTGATGAGAACAGGTTATACACTGAAGCTTTCTTT. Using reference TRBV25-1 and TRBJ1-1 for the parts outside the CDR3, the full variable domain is EADIYQTPRYLVIGTGKKITLECSQTMGHDKMYWYQQDPGMELHLIHYSYGVNSTEKGDLSSESTVSRIRTEHFPLTLESARPSHTSQYLCASSDENRLYTEAFFGQGTRLTVV.

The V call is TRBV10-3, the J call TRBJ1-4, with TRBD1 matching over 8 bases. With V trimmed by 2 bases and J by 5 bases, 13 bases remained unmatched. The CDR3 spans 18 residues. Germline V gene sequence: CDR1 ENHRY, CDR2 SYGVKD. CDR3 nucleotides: TGTGCCATCAGTGAGCCAGGGGCAGGGGGCGCGGACAATGAAAAACTGTTTTTT. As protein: CAISEPGAGGADNEKLFF.

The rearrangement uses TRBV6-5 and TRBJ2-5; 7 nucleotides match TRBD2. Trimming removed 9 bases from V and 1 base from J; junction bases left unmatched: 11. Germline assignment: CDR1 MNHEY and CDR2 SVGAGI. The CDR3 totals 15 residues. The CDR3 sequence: CARGAGRPTQETQYF. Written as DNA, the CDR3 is TGTGCCAGGGGAGCGGGACGGCCGACCCAAGAGACCCAGTACTTC.

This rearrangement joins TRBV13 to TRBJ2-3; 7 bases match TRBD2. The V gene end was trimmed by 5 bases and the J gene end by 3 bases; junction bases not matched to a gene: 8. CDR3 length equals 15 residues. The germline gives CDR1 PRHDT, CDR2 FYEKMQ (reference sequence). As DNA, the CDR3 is TGTGCCAGCAGCCCCGTGGGGGGGGGAACAGATACGCAGTATTTT. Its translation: CASSPVGGGTDTQYF.

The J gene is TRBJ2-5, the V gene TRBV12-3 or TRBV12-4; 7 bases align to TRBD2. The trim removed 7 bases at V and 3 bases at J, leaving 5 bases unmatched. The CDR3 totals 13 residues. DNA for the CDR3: TGTGCCAGCATGGGGCGGGAGAAAGAGACCCAGTACTTC. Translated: CASMGREKETQYF.

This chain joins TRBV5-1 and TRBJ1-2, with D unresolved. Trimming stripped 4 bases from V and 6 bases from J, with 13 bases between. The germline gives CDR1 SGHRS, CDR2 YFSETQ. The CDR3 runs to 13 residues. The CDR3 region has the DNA TGCGCCAGCAGCGCTTCACCTCAGGATGGCTACACCTTC. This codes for CASSASPQDGYTF.

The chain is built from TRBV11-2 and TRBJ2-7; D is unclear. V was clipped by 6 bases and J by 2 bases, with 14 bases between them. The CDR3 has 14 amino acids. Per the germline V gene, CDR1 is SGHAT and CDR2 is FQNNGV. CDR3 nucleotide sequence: TGTGCCAGCAGAGGTGGGGAATCAACCTACGAGCAGTACTTC. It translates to CASRGGESTYEQYF.

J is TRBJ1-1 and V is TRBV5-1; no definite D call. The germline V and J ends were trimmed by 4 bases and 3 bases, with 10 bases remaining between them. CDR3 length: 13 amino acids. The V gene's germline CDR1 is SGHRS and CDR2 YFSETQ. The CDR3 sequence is CASSLFGDTEAFF. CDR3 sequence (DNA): TGCGCCAGCAGCCTATTCGGGGACACTGAAGCTTTCTTT.

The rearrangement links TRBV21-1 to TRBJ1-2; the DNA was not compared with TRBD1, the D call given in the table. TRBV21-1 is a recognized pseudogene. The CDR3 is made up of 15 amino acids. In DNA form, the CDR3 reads TGTGCCAGCAGGCCCCCAGGGATGTGGGACTATGGCTACACCTTC. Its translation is CASRPPGMWDYGYTF.